The 22 T cell receptor beta chains listed next were all sequenced from one sample in a study of blood T cell repertoires in COVID-19. Profiled with immunoSEQ multiplex PCR; TCRdb holds only in-frame clones, not every one. The sample has 230,000 or so clones, about 90% seen once. The sample consisted of peripheral blood. Receptors originate from a man aged 35-49 years with active or convalescent COVID-19.

The chain carries TRBV6-5 and TRBJ1-2; perhaps TRBD1 as D (5 bases). The CDR3 runs 14 residues. CDR1 and CDR2 from the germline V gene are MNHEY and SVGAGI. V lost 4 bases and J 4 bases, leaving 13 bases between the germline ends. The DNA for the CDR3 is TGTGCCAGCAGTTCCTACGACAGAGCCTATGGCTACACCTTC. Protein: CASSSYDRAYGYTF.

This clone was counted once. The CDR3 DNA reads as TGTGCCAGCAGCGCCCACGACAGAGATACGCAGTATTTT. Protein: CASSAHDRDTQYF. The V call is TRBV9, the J call TRBJ2-3; D is perhaps TRBD1 (5 bases). The V gene's germline CDR1 is SGDLS and CDR2 YYNGEE. CDR3 length: 13 residues. Trimming took off 3 bases at V and 5 bases at J, with 10 bases between the two ends.

The V call is TRBV5-6, the J call TRBJ1-4; D is undetermined. V was cut by 4 bases and J by 0 bases, with 7 bases left in between. Germline CDR1 reads SGHDT; CDR2 reads YYEEEE. The CDR3 contains 14 residues. CDR3 nucleotides: TGTGCCAGCAGCGGGCCTGCAACTAATGAAAAACTGTTTTTT. This sequence encodes CASSGPATNEKLFF.

CDR3 loop: CASRSLATDYNEQFF. The CDR3 bases are TGCGCCAGCAGGTCACTAGCGACCGACTACAATGAGCAGTTCTTC. The V call is TRBV5-1, the J call TRBJ2-1, with 7 bases aligning to TRBD2. J was trimmed by 3 bases and V by 5 bases; bases with no gene match: 8. CDR1 SGHRS and CDR2 YFSETQ come from the germline V gene. The CDR3 length is 15 residues.

This rearrangement joins TRBV3-1 (or the pseudogene TRBV3-2) to TRBJ1-2; D is perhaps TRBD1 (6 bases). The ends were cut back, 5 bases at V and 1 base at J, with 11 bases in the middle. CDR3 length: 14 residues. Germline-derived CDR1 and CDR2 are LGHDT and YNNKEL (reference sequence). The CDR3 sequence is CASSVRRGNYGYTF. DNA of the CDR3: TGTGCCAGCAGCGTACGCAGGGGTAACTATGGCTACACCTTC.

The gene calls are TRBV6-5 and TRBJ1-4, with 10 nucleotides matching TRBD1. Germline V gives CDR1 MNHEY, CDR2 SVGAGI. Trimming cost V 4 bases and J 0 bases; bases outside gene matches: 2. The length of the CDR3 is 16 residues. CDR3 protein: CASSSGTGATNEKLFF. In DNA, the CDR3 is TGTGCCAGCAGTTCCGGGACAGGGGCAACTAATGAAAAACTGTTTTTT.

This clone was seen only a few times. This rearrangement joins TRBV27 to TRBJ1-1; weak D call: TRBD1 (5 bases). V lost 5 bases, J lost 8 bases, and 18 bases lay in between. Germline CDR1 is MNHEY and CDR2 is SMNVEV (reference sequence). The CDR3 loop spans 14 amino acids. The CDR3 region is CASSEEGWGREAFF. CDR3 nucleotides: TGTGCCAGCAGTGAGGAGGGGTGGGGGAGGGAAGCTTTCTTT.

This chain connects TRBV18 to TRBJ2-7, with 8 bases fitting TRBD1. CDR1 KGHSH and CDR2 LQKENI come from the germline V gene. This CDR3 spans 17 amino acids. With V trimmed by 2 bases and J by 0 bases, 9 bases remained unmatched. The chain's CDR3 is CASSPKQGVLSSYEQYF. CDR3 bases: TGTGCCAGCTCACCAAAACAGGGGGTCCTAAGCTCCTACGAGCAGTACTTC.

This clone was seen once. The chain employs TRBV6-1 and TRBJ2-1; a possible D gene is TRBD1 (6 bases). Deletions cut 1 base from V and 4 bases from J, with 11 bases between. Germline lookup yields CDR1 MNHNS and CDR2 SASEGT. The CDR3 extends over 15 amino acids. The CDR3 protein is CASSEVGGRYNEQFF. The CDR3, as DNA: TGTGCCAGCAGTGAAGTTGGGGGCCGATACAATGAGCAGTTCTTC.

In this sample, this clone turned up a few times. The chain combines TRBV27 with TRBJ1-4; no clear D. The CDR3 length is 12 residues. Germline V gene lookup returns CDR1 MNHEY and CDR2 SMNVEV (reference sequence). Trimming removed 2 bases at V and 7 bases at J, with 5 bases between. The CDR3, as DNA: TGTGCCAGCAGTTTAGAGGGTGAAAAACTGTTTTTT. Its protein product is CASSLEGEKLFF.

The J gene is TRBJ2-6, the V gene TRBV21-1; TRBD1 is the table's D call and was not checked against the DNA. TRBV21-1 is deemed a pseudogene. The CDR3 extends over 18 amino acids. As DNA, the CDR3 is TGTGCCAGCAGCAAAGAGGGGGTGGGTTTACCTGGGGCCAACGTCCTGACTTTC. Residues: CASSKEGVGLPGANVLTF.

The rearrangement links TRBV27 to TRBJ1-1; TRBD1 matches 9 bases. Germline CDR1 is MNHEY and CDR2 is SMNVEV (reference sequence). The CDR3 runs 14 residues. After removal of 6 bases from V and 7 bases from J, the junction contained 9 bases not matched to a gene. The CDR3 DNA reads TGTGCCAGCAGCAAGCTTCGGGACAGGGTTGAAGCTTTCTTT. Translation: CASSKLRDRVEAFF.

The chain combines TRBV10-1 with TRBJ2-5; TRBD2 might be the D (6 bases). This CDR3 comprises 16 residues. Germline lookup yields CDR1 WNHNN and CDR2 SYGVQD (reference sequence). V gave up 0 bases and J gave up 7 bases, with 18 bases separating them. For the CDR3, the DNA is TGCGCCAGCAGTGAGTCAGCGGGTGGGACCAAGAGGACCCAGTACTTC. Encoded protein: CASSESAGGTKRTQYF.

The CDR3 coding sequence is TGTGCCAGCAGCCTATGGGTGGGCGGGAGGCCTATGTACAATGAGCAGTTCTTC. Translating it yields CASSLWVGGRPMYNEQFF. The chain couples TRBV28 to TRBJ2-1; TRBD2 matches 8 bases. The J segment lost 4 bases and the V segment lost 6 bases, leaving 17 bases of the junction unmatched. This CDR3 comprises 18 residues. In germline, CDR1 is MDHEN, CDR2 SYDVKM.

The chain couples TRBV19 to TRBJ2-1, with a tentative D call TRBD1 (6 bases). V lost 3 bases to trimming and J lost 4 bases, with 10 bases between them. Germline CDR1 LNHDA, CDR2 SQIVND (reference sequence). This CDR3 comprises 14 residues. The CDR3 loop is CASSMAGVYNEQFF. The CDR3 DNA is TGTGCCAGTAGTATGGCAGGGGTATACAATGAGCAGTTCTTC.

The count of this clone is one. The chain is built from TRBV28 and TRBJ1-1; D unclear. Germline V gene sequence: CDR1 MDHEN, CDR2 SYDVKM. The CDR3 covers 12 residues. The germline V and J ends were trimmed by 5 bases and 1 base, with 5 bases remaining between them. The CDR3 region has the DNA TGTGCCAGCAGTCAGGAGAACACTGAAGCTTTCTTT. It encodes CASSQENTEAFF.

This rearrangement joins TRBV29-1 to TRBJ2-7; D call uncertain. V was shortened by 5 bases and J by 0 bases, with 11 bases between the two germline ends. Germline CDR1 is SQVTM and CDR2 is ANQGSEA. This CDR3 contains 13 residues. CDR3 region: CSVLTGSSYEQYF. DNA of the CDR3: TGCAGCGTTCTTACCGGGTCCTCCTACGAGCAGTACTTC.

This clone was recorded a few times. This chain uses TRBV7-9 with TRBJ1-5; no clear D gene. The germline V gene encodes CDR1 SEHNR and CDR2 FQNEAQ (reference sequence). Deletions cut 4 bases from V and 0 bases from J, with 16 bases between. CDR3 length: 17 amino acids. In DNA form, the CDR3 reads TGTGCCAGCAGCTCATTCACGGGTGTCAATAGCAATCAGCCCCAGCATTTT. Translating gives CASSSFTGVNSNQPQHF.

V and J are TRBV24-1 and TRBJ1-2; D is ambiguous. The CDR3 length is 15 residues. CDR1 and CDR2 (germline): KGHDR, SFDVKD. V gave up 4 bases and J gave up 2 bases, with 13 bases separating them. CDR3 sequence (DNA): TGTGCCACCAGTGACCCTACGGGTTTGAACTATGGCTACACCTTC. Translated: CATSDPTGLNYGYTF.

The chain is built from TRBV10-3 and TRBJ1-6; D call uncertain. Germline V CDR1 and CDR2: ENHRY, SYGVKD. The length of the CDR3 is 16 residues. The V end was cut by 8 bases, the J end by 5 bases, with 19 bases between. The CDR3 nucleotides read TGTGCCATCTCCCCCGGGCGGGGTGTGAATAATTCACCCCTCCACTTT. It specifies CAISPGRGVNNSPLHF.

J is TRBJ1-2 and V is TRBV28; D unclear. Germline V gene data show CDR1 as MDHEN and CDR2 as SYDVKM. CDR3 length equals 14 residues. V lost 2 bases, J lost 2 bases, and 9 bases lay in between. The CDR3 loop reads CASSLDGFNYGYTF. DNA of the CDR3: TGTGCCAGCAGTTTAGACGGGTTCAACTATGGCTACACCTTC.

The chain joins TRBV2 to TRBJ2-1; D is perhaps TRBD1 (5 bases). The CDR3 extends over 15 amino acids. V dropped 6 bases and J dropped 5 bases, with 17 bases sitting between them. CDR1 and CDR2 from the germline V gene are SNHLY and FYNNEI. DNA of the CDR3: TGTGCCAGCAGCGTCCCGCAGGGTTTACACAATGAGCAGTTCTTC. Residues: CASSVPQGLHNEQFF.